This is a list of T cell receptor beta chains from one sample in a study of T cells in Graves' hyperthyroidism and ophthalmopathy. TCRdb ran MiXCR on the multiplex PCR reads and lists one entry per CDR3 protein. The table includes around 400,000 distinct CDR3 sequences, approximately 14% detected once. Sequencing input: blood. The receptors originated from a woman aged 60-75 years with Graves' ophthalmopathy. CDR3s leave out the opening cysteine and the closing phenylalanine or tryptophan. Clone size is not always given. Where it is, it says once, few, many or a class for expanded clones.

clone size,J gene,CDR3 length,V gene,CDR3 protein
many,TRBJ1-2,13,TRBV28,ASRPQLTDRAGYT
-,TRBJ1-5,11,TRBV12-3/TRBV12-4,ASSLQGGQPQH
many,TRBJ1-2,12,TRBV28,ASRDFQAIGGYT
few,TRBJ1-5,12,TRBV24-1,ATSDPSSNQPQH
-,TRBJ2-7,12,TRBV7-9,ASSFRDPVGEQY
many,TRBJ2-3,14,TRBV9,ASSVLSGQFMDTQY
-,TRBJ1-4,13,TRBV28,ASSLPTGGIEKLF
-,TRBJ2-2,13,TRBV27,ASSFVAPNTGELF
many,TRBJ2-1,17,TRBV5-1,ASSSHRPGRAGVYNEQF
many,TRBJ2-1,10,TRBV30,AWSGVQNEQF
many,TRBJ2-3,14,TRBV20-1,SARVVTSEETDTQY
many,TRBJ2-7,12,TRBV11-2,ASNTAGGSYEQY
many,TRBJ1-1,15,TRBV28,ASSSTSSGTLGTEAF
-,TRBJ2-4,12,TRBV15,ATSRNVPGQVVY
few,TRBJ1-3,12,TRBV5-1,ASSLARAPDTIY
few,TRBJ2-7,13,TRBV12-3/TRBV12-4,ASSLGYQQVGEQY
many,TRBJ2-3,12,TRBV2,ARSGQGKTDTQY
-,TRBJ1-5,11,TRBV7-8,ASSPREGQPQH
many,TRBJ2-1,13,TRBV5-6,ASSGGLAVFGEQF
-,TRBJ1-5,12,TRBV6-1,ASREIGSNQPQH
many,TRBJ2-1,11,TRBV5-8,ASSLGNYNEQF
many,TRBJ1-5,14,TRBV28,ASSFKGALGNQPQH
many,TRBJ1-3,11,TRBV3-1,ASSQGAGNTIY
many,TRBJ1-5,14,TRBV5-5,ASSLRTTGRNQPQH
-,TRBJ2-3,14,TRBV20-1,CARGQTSGPTDTQY
many,TRBJ2-7,13,TRBV2,ATSLAGGGSYEQY
few,TRBJ1-5,13,TRBV19,ASRDRGGSNQPQH
-,TRBJ1-2,11,TRBV20-1,SARGGGPYGYT
few,TRBJ1-1,11,TRBV28,ASSPPRRAEAF
few,TRBJ2-5,13,TRBV12-3/TRBV12-4,ASSPRPTGSSAQY
-,TRBJ2-2,15,TRBV10-2,ASSPPVGLAGAGELF
many,TRBJ2-7,14,TRBV12-3/TRBV12-4,ASRNTGTGKGYEQY
many,TRBJ2-7,13,TRBV7-6,ASSLAGQERYEQY
once,TRBJ2-5,11,TRBV29-1,SVKNMYQETQY
many,TRBJ2-1,13,TRBV3-1,ASRGTSGRENEQF
-,TRBJ2-6,12,TRBV3-1,ASSLTGRAPVLT
many,TRBJ2-5,16,TRBV28,ASRETGVSLAGEETQY
-,TRBJ1-4,12,TRBV5-5,ASSLETADEKLF
-,TRBJ2-3,10,TRBV7-8,ASSLWTDAQY
few,TRBJ1-2,10,TRBV7-9,ASSDTGYGYT
few,TRBJ2-7,13,TRBV3-1,ASSQRRDSSYEQY
many,TRBJ2-7,11,TRBV3-1,ASSPPNSLEQY
-,TRBJ1-5,11,TRBV19,ASTDTRGQPQH
-,TRBJ2-3,13,TRBV28,AALSGRAGTDTQY
-,TRBJ2-7,11,TRBV28,ASRLQGADEQY
few,TRBJ2-7,12,TRBV20-1,SARGQILTYEQY
-,TRBJ2-7,14,TRBV11-2,ASSFLRGSGDYEQY